The 2 T cell receptor beta chains listed next were all sequenced from one sample in a study of shared clonotypes between healthy human individuals (dated by TCRdb to about 2020). The library came from the immunoSEQ multiplex PCR assay. The clones in this table, taken by TCRdb from immuneACCESS, are in-frame only. Not every clone is retained; where verified, under half of the shortfall comes from an unresolved V gene, and the cause of the rest is unknown. The sample yields approximately 2,000,000 clones; 85% to 95% were counted once. The ten largest clonotypes hold roughly 0.34% of the sample. Sequencing input: naive CD4+ T cells from PBMCs. The cell subset or site label on this specimen signifies: CD45RA+ positively selected. The receptors shown here come from a man younger than 35 in good health. Some clones in this sample may be carry-over from other donors' samples.

This clone was counted between two and nine times. The genes are TRBV5-1 and TRBJ1-1, with D possibly TRBD1 on 5 matching bases. Germline V gene lookup returns CDR1 SGHRS and CDR2 YFSETQ. The length of the CDR3 is 14 residues. V was cut by 2 bases and J by 3 bases, with 11 bases left in between. CDR3 in DNA: TGCGCCAGCAGCTTTTATGGGGGGGACACTGAAGCTTTCTTT. This codes for CASSFYGGDTEAFF.

The chain couples TRBV7-9 to TRBJ2-1, with D maybe TRBD2 (6 bases). The CDR3 is 14 amino acids. From germline, CDR1 is SEHNR and CDR2 FQNEAQ (reference sequence). The germline V and J ends were trimmed by 4 bases and 9 bases, with 16 bases remaining between them. In nucleotides, the CDR3 is TGTGCCAGCAGCTCCCCTTCCCTAGCGTCTGAGCAGTTCTTC. Translating it yields CASSSPSLASEQFF.